This TCR beta chain was profiled in a study of shared clonotypes between healthy human individuals. V shed 0 bases, J shed 6 bases, and the junction held 17 bases outside the gene matches. CDR3 size: 19 residues. The germline CDR1 and CDR2 sequences are SGHRS and YFSETQ. As to this clone: The antigen remains unidentified.

The table came from immunoSEQ multiplex PCR; TCRdb's copy has only in-frame clones and leaves some out. The sample lists about 1.1 million clones; roughly 80% were seen once. The study, taken as a whole, reports: Sample collection involved blood only; tissue repertoires are likely different. For naive CD4 cells, approximately 4.7% of clonotypes were shared across a handful of donors.

Sequenced material: memory CD4+ T cells from PBMCs. Subset specified: CD45RA-negative fraction. The sequence derives from a man between 18 and 29 years old in good health. Some clones in this sample may be carry-over from other donors' samples. The chain couples TRBV5-1 to TRBJ2-4; 8 bases agree with TRBD1. The CDR3 protein is CASSLEGRGRIIKGNIQYF. The CDR3 nucleotides read TGCGCCAGCAGCTTGGAAGGCAGGGGGCGAATCATCAAGGGAAACATTCAGTACTTC.